This T cell receptor (beta chain) was profiled in a study of neoadjuvant anti-PD-1 for oral cavity cancer. V was pared by 6 bases and J by 4 bases, with 3 bases of the junction left unmatched. This CDR3 comprises 13 residues. The V gene's germline CDR1 is MNHNS and CDR2 SASEGT. Repertoires were generated with immunoSEQ multiplex PCR, while TCRdb's copy carries only in-frame clones and drops some. Of 60,000 to 75,000 clones in the sample, approximately 79% were seen once. The specimen comprised PBMCs, sampled before nivolumab (anti-PD-1) treatment. This chain uses TRBV6-1 with TRBJ2-5; 9 bases fit TRBD1. The source is a person aged 35-79 years with oral cavity squamous cell carcinoma. CDR3 loop: CASSTGGVETQYF. The CDR3 DNA reads TGTGCCAGCAGCACAGGGGGCGTAGAGACCCAGTACTTC.